This is a list of T cell receptor beta chains from one sample in a study of glioma-infiltrating T cells. TCRdb redid the calling of the multiplex PCR reads with MiXCR, one entry per CDR3 protein. The sample gives a few hundred thousand distinct CDR3 sequences, around 38% of which show up once; approximately 12% is in the top ten. Source material: glioma tissue, nonneoplastic brain tissue, or PBMCs (not recorded which). The source is a human donor with low-grade glioma or glioblastoma, undergoing nonglioma brain surgery, or in good health (not recorded which). The CDR3 runs from the conserved cysteine through the conserved F or W. The D gene is left open where the match is weak. Only part of the rows carry a size: once, few, many, or a class if the clone is expanded.

d_gene: TRBD2
abundance: many
v_gene: TRBV28
j_gene: TRBJ2-1
len: 15
CDR3nt: TGTGCCAGCAGGCCCGGGACTAGCGAATACAATGAGCAGTTCTTC
CDR3aa: CASRPGTSEYNEQFF

d_gene: .
abundance: .
v_gene: TRBV27
j_gene: TRBJ2-1
len: 11
CDR3nt: TGTGCCAGCAGACAAGGGGGAGCGTCGATCTTC
CDR3aa: CASRQGGASIF

d_gene: TRBD2
abundance: .
v_gene: TRBV29-1
j_gene: TRBJ2-1
len: 14
CDR3nt: TGCAGCGTTGGAGAATTCGGGACTAACAATGAGCAGTTCTTC
CDR3aa: CSVGEFGTNNEQFF

d_gene: .
abundance: few
v_gene: TRBV29-1
j_gene: TRBJ2-7
len: 14
CDR3nt: TGCAGCGTCACTATCAGGGGATGGGGATACGAGCAGTACTTC
CDR3aa: CSVTIRGWGYEQYF

d_gene: TRBD2
abundance: .
v_gene: TRBV28
j_gene: TRBJ2-7
len: 15
CDR3nt: TGTACCAGCAGTTTTCTGGTAGCGGGTACCTACGAGCAGTACTTC
CDR3aa: CTSSFLVAGTYEQYF

d_gene: .
abundance: .
v_gene: TRBV15
j_gene: TRBJ1-3
len: 16
CDR3nt: TGTGCCACCAGCAGAGAACAAAAAATTACTGGAAACACCATATATTTT
CDR3aa: CATSREQKITGNTIYF

d_gene: .
abundance: .
v_gene: TRBV5-1
j_gene: TRBJ2-5
len: 14
CDR3nt: TGCGCCAGCAGCTTGGGGACAATTCAAGAGACCCAGTACTTC
CDR3aa: CASSLGTIQETQYF

d_gene: .
abundance: .
v_gene: TRBV7-2
j_gene: TRBJ2-7
len: 15
CDR3nt: TGTGCCAGCAGCTTAGCGACAGGACAGCCGGTTGAGCAGTACTTC
CDR3aa: CASSLATGQPVEQYF

d_gene: .
abundance: many
v_gene: TRBV27
j_gene: TRBJ2-7
len: 17
CDR3nt: TGTGCCAGCAGTTTTACGGGGGGACAAACTCTCACCTACGAGCAGTACTTC
CDR3aa: CASSFTGGQTLTYEQYF

d_gene: .
abundance: .
v_gene: TRBV7-2
j_gene: TRBJ2-1
len: 15
CDR3nt: TGTGCCAGCAGTAAAGGCAGGGGCCTCCCCGATGAGCAGTTCTTC
CDR3aa: CASSKGRGLPDEQFF

d_gene: .
abundance: .
v_gene: TRBV28
j_gene: TRBJ2-3
len: 16
CDR3nt: TGTGCCAGCAGTCAGAACCCCCGGGAGAGCACAGATACGCAGTATTTT
CDR3aa: CASSQNPRESTDTQYF

d_gene: .
abundance: .
v_gene: TRBV12-5
j_gene: TRBJ1-6
len: 20
CDR3nt: TGTGCTAGTGGTTTGGGGAGTCGGCCGGGACATCGCGCTGGAAATTCACCCCTCCACTTT
CDR3aa: CASGLGSRPGHRAGNSPLHF

d_gene: .
abundance: few
v_gene: TRBV7-6
j_gene: TRBJ2-1
len: 13
CDR3nt: TGTGCCAGCAGCTTAGGTAGCCCGAATGAGCAGTTCTTC
CDR3aa: CASSLGSPNEQFF

d_gene: .
abundance: .
v_gene: TRBV20-1
j_gene: TRBJ2-7
len: 12
CDR3nt: TGCAGTGCTAGAAGTGAAGGGGTCGAACAGTACTTC
CDR3aa: CSARSEGVEQYF

d_gene: .
abundance: .
v_gene: TRBV6-2/TRBV6-3
j_gene: TRBJ2-7
len: 13
CDR3nt: TGTGCCTACCTAAGGACAGTTTCCTACGAGCAGTACTTC
CDR3aa: CAYLRTVSYEQYF

d_gene: TRBD1
abundance: few
v_gene: TRBV5-1
j_gene: TRBJ2-3
len: 15
CDR3nt: TGCGCCAGCAGCTCCGGACAGGCGGGCACAGATACGCAGTATTTT
CDR3aa: CASSSGQAGTDTQYF

d_gene: .
abundance: once
v_gene: TRBV28
j_gene: TRBJ1-2
len: 14
CDR3nt: TGTGCCAGCCGTTACAGGGAGTCCTTCTATAACTACACCTTC
CDR3aa: CASRYRESFYNYTF

d_gene: TRBD1
abundance: .
v_gene: TRBV5-4
j_gene: TRBJ2-5
len: 14
CDR3nt: TGTGCCAGCAGCTTGGAACAGGGGGCTGAGACCCAGTACTTC
CDR3aa: CASSLEQGAETQYF

d_gene: .
abundance: .
v_gene: TRBV20-1
j_gene: TRBJ2-1
len: 15
CDR3nt: TGCAGTGCTCCGTCTAGCGAAGCCCTGGGCAATGAGCAGTTCTTC
CDR3aa: CSAPSSEALGNEQFF

d_gene: .
abundance: many
v_gene: TRBV6-1
j_gene: TRBJ2-7
len: 15
CDR3nt: TGTGCCAGCAGTGAAGACAGGGTAGGGTCCTACGAGCAGTACTTC
CDR3aa: CASSEDRVGSYEQYF

d_gene: TRBD2
abundance: few
v_gene: TRBV7-2
j_gene: TRBJ2-1
len: 15
CDR3nt: TGTGCCAGCAGCAGGGAGCGGGGACCTTACAATGAGCAGTTCTTC
CDR3aa: CASSRERGPYNEQFF

d_gene: TRBD2
abundance: .
v_gene: TRBV7-6
j_gene: TRBJ2-1
len: 17
CDR3nt: TGTGCCAGCAGGCCGGGACTAGGGAGGCCGCTCGAGAATGAGCAGTTCTTC
CDR3aa: CASRPGLGRPLENEQFF

d_gene: .
abundance: few
v_gene: TRBV6-5
j_gene: TRBJ1-1
len: 12
CDR3nt: TGTGCCAGCAGTTACCACGGACGGGGAGCTTTCTTT
CDR3aa: CASSYHGRGAFF

d_gene: .
abundance: .
v_gene: TRBV4-3
j_gene: TRBJ2-1
len: 15
CDR3nt: TGCGCCAGCAGCCAAGAAAGGGTTCCGTACAATGAGCAGTTCTTC
CDR3aa: CASSQERVPYNEQFF

d_gene: TRBD1
abundance: .
v_gene: TRBV6-1
j_gene: TRBJ2-7
len: 16
CDR3nt: TGTGCCAGCAAGGGTTCACAGGGGGGAAGAAATTACGAGCAGTACTTC
CDR3aa: CASKGSQGGRNYEQYF

d_gene: .
abundance: many
v_gene: TRBV28
j_gene: TRBJ2-6
len: 15
CDR3nt: TGTGCCAGCAGTTCCCCAATTACTGGGGCCAACGTCCTGACTTTC
CDR3aa: CASSSPITGANVLTF

d_gene: .
abundance: few
v_gene: TRBV12-3/TRBV12-4
j_gene: TRBJ1-5
len: 15
CDR3nt: TGTGCCAGCAGTTTACGCCAGGGCTTCAATCAGCCCCAGCATTTT
CDR3aa: CASSLRQGFNQPQHF

d_gene: TRBD2
abundance: .
v_gene: TRBV6-5
j_gene: TRBJ2-1
len: 14
CDR3nt: TGTGCCAGCGCCCGGACTAGATCCTACGATGAGCAGTTCTTC
CDR3aa: CASARTRSYDEQFF

d_gene: .
abundance: many
v_gene: TRBV6-4
j_gene: TRBJ1-1
len: 13
CDR3nt: TGTGCCAGCAGTGAAGGTGGCAGGGGTGAAGCTTTCTTT
CDR3aa: CASSEGGRGEAFF

d_gene: .
abundance: few
v_gene: TRBV20-1
j_gene: TRBJ2-7
len: 17
CDR3nt: TGCAGTGCTAGAGCCTCTCTCGGACGAGGGAGCTCCTACGAGCAGTACTTC
CDR3aa: CSARASLGRGSSYEQYF

d_gene: .
abundance: many
v_gene: TRBV6-1
j_gene: TRBJ2-6
len: 15
CDR3nt: TGTGCCAGCAGTTTGGACATTACTGGGGCCAACGTCCTGACTTTC
CDR3aa: CASSLDITGANVLTF

d_gene: TRBD2
abundance: .
v_gene: TRBV4-2
j_gene: TRBJ2-1
len: 17
CDR3nt: TGTGCCAGCAGCCAAGATTGGCTAGCGGGAGCGTACAATGAGCAGTTCTTC
CDR3aa: CASSQDWLAGAYNEQFF

d_gene: TRBD2
abundance: .
v_gene: TRBV20-1
j_gene: TRBJ2-1
len: 16
CDR3nt: TGCAGTGCCCCCCGGGCTAGCGGGGGTATTACATTGGAGCAGTTCTTC
CDR3aa: CSAPRASGGITLEQFF

d_gene: .
abundance: few
v_gene: TRBV6-1
j_gene: TRBJ2-7
len: 14
CDR3nt: TGTGCCAGCAGCCCCTTTGGGGGAGGATTTGAGCAGTACTTC
CDR3aa: CASSPFGGGFEQYF

d_gene: TRBD1
abundance: .
v_gene: TRBV7-9
j_gene: TRBJ2-7
len: 13
CDR3nt: TGTGCCAGCAGCAAGGACAGGGGCTACGAGCACTACTTC
CDR3aa: CASSKDRGYEHYF

d_gene: TRBD2
abundance: .
v_gene: TRBV19
j_gene: TRBJ2-5
len: 14
CDR3nt: TGTGCCAGTAGTACTAGCGGGGCCCACAATGAGCAGTACTTC
CDR3aa: CASSTSGAHNEQYF

d_gene: .
abundance: once
v_gene: TRBV7-9
j_gene: TRBJ2-7
len: 14
CDR3nt: TGTGCCAGCAGAGCAGGGACGGGATCCTACGAGCAGTACTTC
CDR3aa: CASRAGTGSYEQYF

d_gene: .
abundance: once
v_gene: TRBV27
j_gene: TRBJ2-2
len: 13
CDR3nt: TGTGCCACCGCGGGTCAGCCCACCGGGGAGCTGTTTTTT
CDR3aa: CATAGQPTGELFF

d_gene: .
abundance: .
v_gene: TRBV2
j_gene: TRBJ1-4
len: 12
CDR3nt: TGTGCCAGCAGTTACGACGACGGAAAACTGTTTTTT
CDR3aa: CASSYDDGKLFF

d_gene: .
abundance: few
v_gene: TRBV10-3
j_gene: TRBJ2-2
len: 16
CDR3nt: TGTGCCATCAGCCGACTGTGGGATACGAACACCGGGGAGCTGTTTTTT
CDR3aa: CAISRLWDTNTGELFF